Each of the 23 T cell receptor beta chains below was sequenced from the same sample in a study of blood T cell repertoires in COVID-19. Assay used: immunoSEQ multiplex PCR; TCRdb lists only in-frame clones, some missing. Of approximately 350,000 clones in the sample, 75% to 90% were seen once. The source material was peripheral blood. The receptor set was obtained from a woman between 45 and 60 years old with COVID-19, enrolled during active disease.

This chain links TRBV19 with TRBJ1-2; D gene ambiguous. V was trimmed by 2 bases and J by 6 bases, leaving 10 bases between them. The germline V gene has CDR1 LNHDA and CDR2 SQIVND (reference sequence). The CDR3 is 13 amino acids. This chain's CDR3 is CASSIHQQDGYTF. CDR3 coding DNA: TGTGCCAGTAGTATACACCAACAAGATGGCTACACCTTC.

The J gene is TRBJ2-3, the V gene TRBV11-3; 8 bases fit TRBD2. Trimming cost V 6 bases and J 2 bases; bases outside gene matches: 4. Looked up from germline, CDR1 is SGHNT and CDR2 is YENEEA. The CDR3 is 14 residues long. CDR3 nucleotide sequence: TGTGCCAGCAGGTCTAGCGGGCTCACAGATACGCAGTATTTT. It yields the protein CASRSSGLTDTQYF.

V gene TRBV13 combines with J gene TRBJ2-2; 14 nucleotides align to TRBD2. In germline, CDR1 is PRHDT, CDR2 FYEKMQ (reference sequence). The junction had 12 bases not matched to a gene; V was cut back by 2 bases and J by 4 bases. There are 20 residues in the CDR3. The chain's CDR3 is CASSLTARLAGGPITGELFF. CDR3 coding DNA: TGTGCCAGCAGCTTAACCGCCCGACTAGCGGGAGGGCCTATCACCGGGGAGCTGTTTTTT. The full variable domain, its missing parts supplied by reference TRBV13 and TRBJ2-2, is AAGVIQSPRHLIKEKRETATLKCYPIPRHDTVYWYQQGPGQDPQFLISFYEKMQSDKGSIPDRFSAQQFSDYHSELNMSSLELGDSALYFCASSLTARLAGGPITGELFFGEGSRLTVL.

V and J are TRBV7-2 and TRBJ2-2; TRBD2 aligns across 8 bases. This CDR3 is built from 14 residues. Germline CDR1 and CDR2: SGHTA and FQGNSA. Trimming cost V 6 bases and J 7 bases; bases outside gene matches: 7. The DNA of the CDR3 is TGTGCCAGCAGGCGTAGCGGGGAACACGGGGAGCTGTTTTTT. Translated, it gives CASRRSGEHGELFF.

V and J are TRBV5-5 and TRBJ2-3, with a possible D match to TRBD2 (6 bases). From germline, CDR1 is SGHKS and CDR2 YYEKEE (reference sequence). The CDR3 extends over 14 amino acids. V shed 4 bases and J shed 5 bases, with 14 bases lying between them. CDR3 coding DNA: TGTGCCAGCAGCCCGGGACTCAACGGAGATACGCAGTATTTT. The encoded protein is CASSPGLNGDTQYF.

The CDR3 sequence is CASSLGPQGLGNTIYF. DNA of the CDR3: TGTGCCAGCAGCTTAGGGCCACAGGGGCTTGGAAACACCATATATTTT. J is TRBJ1-3 and V is TRBV7-2; 7 positions match TRBD1. Per germline, CDR1 SGHTA and CDR2 FQGNSA. The V and J ends lost 1 base and 3 bases, in that order; junction bases with no gene match: 6. The CDR3 sequence is 16 residues long.

The chain couples TRBV27 to TRBJ1-6; D is unresolved. Trimming took off 8 bases at V and 0 bases at J, with 8 bases between the two ends. The germline V gene encodes CDR1 MNHEY and CDR2 SMNVEV (reference sequence). This CDR3 spans 14 amino acids. The CDR3 protein is CASSGISYNSPLHF. The CDR3 DNA reads TGTGCCAGCTCGGGTATCTCCTATAATTCACCCCTCCACTTT.

The genes are TRBV21-1 and TRBJ2-1; TRBD1 is the table's D call and was not checked against the DNA. TRBV21-1 corresponds to a pseudogene. This CDR3 comprises 18 residues. This CDR3 reads CASSARTSGQVMGNEQFF. In DNA form, the CDR3 reads TGTGCCAGCAGCGCGCGAACCTCGGGACAGGTTATGGGCAATGAGCAGTTCTTC.

The rearrangement links TRBV14 to TRBJ2-1; D may be TRBD2 (5 bases). The CDR3 length is 17 residues. The V gene lost 2 bases and the J gene lost 4 bases, with 18 bases spanning the gap. In germline, CDR1 is SGHDN, CDR2 FVKESK. CDR3 in amino acids: CASSQRKAARLYNEQFF. In DNA, the CDR3 is TGTGCCAGCAGCCAAAGGAAAGCGGCCCGTCTTTACAATGAGCAGTTCTTC.

This clone was seen only once. The rearrangement uses TRBV2 and TRBJ1-1; 10 bases fit TRBD1. Germline V CDR1 and CDR2: SNHLY, FYNNEI. With 6 bases clipped from V and 5 bases from J, the junction kept 6 bases outside the gene matches. The CDR3 totals 14 residues. This CDR3 reads CASRTGGARTEAFF. The CDR3 DNA reads as TGTGCCAGCAGGACAGGGGGCGCGAGAACTGAAGCTTTCTTT.

For the CDR3, the DNA is TGTGCCAGCAGCCAGGCAACAGGGGTCGGGGAGCTGTTTTTT. The encoded protein is CASSQATGVGELFF. The rearrangement uses TRBV3-1 (or the pseudogene TRBV3-2) and TRBJ2-2; 7 positions match TRBD1. This CDR3 region has 14 residues. The V and J ends lost 3 bases and 7 bases, in that order; junction bases with no gene match: 5. CDR1 is LGHDT, CDR2 YNNKEL, per germline (reference sequence).

The genes are TRBV5-6 and TRBJ1-2; the match to TRBD1 covers 8 bases. V gave up 3 bases and J gave up 0 bases; unmatched junction bases: 10. Germline CDR1 is SGHDT and CDR2 is YYEEEE. The CDR3 sequence is 17 residues long. CDR3 DNA sequence: TGTGCCAGCAGCTCCTCGATTGACAGGGGTCCTAACTATGGCTACACCTTC. It translates to CASSSSIDRGPNYGYTF.

The chain carries TRBV5-1 and TRBJ1-4; 8 positions agree with TRBD1. The germline V gene encodes CDR1 SGHRS and CDR2 YFSETQ. The CDR3 has 15 amino acids. V gave up 4 bases and J gave up 4 bases; unmatched junction bases: 6. The CDR3 DNA reads TGCGCCAGCAGCGCCGGACAGGGTTATAATGAAAAACTGTTTTTT. It yields the protein CASSAGQGYNEKLFF. Together with reference TRBV5-1 and TRBJ1-4, the CDR3 gives the full variable domain: KAGVTQTPRYLIKTRGQQVTLSCSPISGHRSVSWYQQTPGQGLQFLFEYFSETQRNKGNFPGRFSGRQFSNSRSEMNVSTLELGDSALYLCASSAGQGYNEKLFFGSGTQLSVL.

This chain connects TRBV7-2 to TRBJ2-1; 9 bases agree with TRBD1. Germline trimming cut 4 bases from V and 5 bases from J; bases unmatched to any gene: 6. In germline, CDR1 is SGHTA, CDR2 FQGNSA. The CDR3 runs to 15 residues. DNA of the CDR3: TGTGCCAGCAGCTCACAGGGGGCCAGGAACAATGAGCAGTTCTTC. This translates into CASSSQGARNNEQFF.

The rearrangement links TRBV5-1 to TRBJ1-5; 8 nucleotides line up with TRBD1. Germline CDR1 SGHRS, CDR2 YFSETQ. The V gene end was trimmed by 0 bases and the J gene end by 7 bases; junction bases not matched to a gene: 6. This CDR3 region has 15 residues. As DNA, the CDR3 is TGCGCCAGCAGCTTGGGGACAGGGACGGGCCAGCCCCAGCATTTT. Translation gives CASSLGTGTGQPQHF.

This clone was found once. This rearrangement joins TRBV5-1 to TRBJ1-1, with D possibly matching TRBD1 (5 bases). Germline CDR1 reads SGHRS; CDR2 reads YFSETQ. The CDR3 length is 14 residues. With 7 bases removed from V and 6 bases from J, the gap between germline ends came to 19 bases. For the CDR3, the DNA is TGCGCCAGCTCCACGGGGGGGGTAAGCTCTGAAGCTTTCTTT. As protein: CASSTGGVSSEAFF.

CDR3 DNA: TGTGCCAGCAGTCTCACCAGGAACACCGGGGAGCTGTTTTTT. It encodes CASSLTRNTGELFF. This chain connects TRBV11-2 to TRBJ2-2; D is ambiguous. V lost 6 bases, J lost 1 base, and 9 bases lay in between. The CDR3 loop spans 14 amino acids. Germline lookup yields CDR1 SGHAT and CDR2 FQNNGV.

The gene calls are TRBV5-1 and TRBJ2-2; TRBD2 might be the D (6 bases). V lost 4 bases to trimming and J lost 5 bases, with 15 bases between them. Germline V CDR1 and CDR2: SGHRS, YFSETQ. This CDR3 is 15 amino acids long. This chain's CDR3 is CASSQADGRTGELFF. As DNA, the CDR3 is TGCGCCAGCAGCCAGGCAGACGGGAGAACCGGGGAGCTGTTTTTT.

The chain recombines TRBV7-6 with TRBJ2-3; D perhaps matches TRBD2 (6 bases). CDR3 length: 15 residues. Trimming took 1 base from V and 3 from J, leaving 11 bases between them. Per the germline V gene, CDR1 is SGHVS and CDR2 is FNYEAQ. This CDR3 reads CASSLGAEGTDTQYF. CDR3 sequence (DNA): TGTGCCAGCAGCTTAGGGGCGGAGGGAACAGATACGCAGTATTTT.

The V gene is TRBV19, the J gene TRBJ1-2, with a tentative D call TRBD1 (6 bases). V was pared by 9 bases and J by 0 bases, with 11 bases between. Germline CDR1 LNHDA, CDR2 SQIVND (reference sequence). The CDR3 runs 13 residues. CDR3 sequence (DNA): TGTGCCAGCACAGGGCCGCCTAACTATGGCTACACCTTC. Translation gives CASTGPPNYGYTF.

The V call is TRBV3-1 (or the pseudogene TRBV3-2), the J call TRBJ2-3; D remains unclear. The length of the CDR3 is 15 residues. CDR1 and CDR2 from the germline V gene are LGHDT and YNNKEL (reference sequence). The V and J ends lost 1 base and 4 bases respectively, with 12 bases between them. CDR3: CASSQATIVSDTQYF. The CDR3 region has the DNA TGTGCCAGCAGCCAAGCCACTATAGTGTCAGATACGCAGTATTTT.

This clone was seen only once. J is TRBJ1-2 and V is TRBV28; 10 bases match TRBD1. J was trimmed by 4 bases and V by 5 bases; bases with no gene match: 1. This CDR3 contains 13 residues. Germline V gene data show CDR1 as MDHEN and CDR2 as SYDVKM. This chain's CDR3 is CASSRQGAYGYTF. The DNA of the CDR3 is TGTGCCAGCAGTAGACAGGGGGCCTATGGCTACACCTTC.

DNA of the CDR3: TGTGCCAGTAGCAATCGTCTAGCGGGGTCAGATACGCAGTATTTT. Protein sequence: CASSNRLAGSDTQYF. The chain recombines TRBV19 with TRBJ2-3; 9 bases agree with TRBD2. Germline loops: CDR1 LNHDA, CDR2 SQIVND (reference sequence). The CDR3 covers 15 residues. J was trimmed by 4 bases and V by 6 bases; bases with no gene match: 8.